This T cell receptor beta chain comes out of a study of cytomegalovirus exposure and HLA in healthy donors. Study-wide results and limits: The presence/absence work took it that sequencing depth was about the same across donors. A cluster of highly shared sequence variants was likely a sequencing artifact.

The germline gives CDR1 SGHDT, CDR2 YYEEEE. Between the trimmed V and J ends, which lost 6 bases and 0 bases, there was a span of 13 bases. This CDR3 region has 15 residues. Concerning this clone: The antigen is not known.

PCR was performed using 60 Vbeta and 13 Jbeta primers. Profiling relied on immunoSEQ multiplex PCR, and the TCRdb table lists in-frame clones only, not all of them. Among 60,000 to 90,000 clones, approximately 70% were seen once, and the ten largest hold around a tenth. The J gene is TRBJ2-4, the V gene TRBV5-6, with D perhaps matching TRBD2 (6 bases). Material: PBMCs. This clonotype was obtained from a woman aged 45-65 years in good health and CMV-seropositive. The CDR3 here is CASTGGWVAKNIQYF. In DNA form, the CDR3 reads TGTGCCAGCACCGGGGGATGGGTAGCCAAAAACATTCAGTACTTC.